What follows are 20 T cell receptor beta chains derived from one specimen sequenced in a study of OX40 agonist ivuxolimab in advanced cancers. Sequencing used immunoSEQ multiplex PCR; TCRdb keeps in-frame clones, though not all of them. The sample lists 65,000 to 80,000 clones; around 87% were seen once. Specimen: CD4+ or CD8+ T cells sorted from blood, collected in a trial of the OX40 agonist ivuxolimab. The receptors were sampled from an adult with an advanced solid tumor such as melanoma, head and neck, liver or kidney cancer.

The rearrangement uses TRBV6-5 and TRBJ2-3; D uncertain. Trimming pared 8 bases from V and 7 bases from J, leaving 1 base between. The germline V gene encodes CDR1 MNHEY and CDR2 SVGAGI. This CDR3 contains 8 residues. The CDR3 sequence: CASYTQYF. CDR3 bases: TGTGCCAGCTATACGCAGTATTTT.

The chain recombines TRBV18 with TRBJ2-3, with TRBD1 matching 7 bases. V lost 4 bases and J lost 0; bases outside the gene matches: 4. CDR1 is KGHSH and CDR2 is LQKENI in the germline V gene. The CDR3 spans 15 residues. CDR3 bases: TGTGCCAGCTCACTACAGGGGCAAAGCACAGATACGCAGTATTTT. Translated: CASSLQGQSTDTQYF.

CDR3 coding DNA: TGTGCCAGCAGCGAGGGCCTTGGTTACGAGCAGTACTTC. Translating gives CASSEGLGYEQYF. J is TRBJ2-5 and V is TRBV7-3, with a possible D match to TRBD2 (5 bases). The J call may be in error: the DNA end matches TRBJ2-7 better. Germline V gives CDR1 SGHTA, CDR2 FQGTGA. The CDR3 contains 13 residues.

In its sample, this clone was seen a few times. The genes are TRBV5-1 and TRBJ2-7; D is unresolved. Germline assignment: CDR1 SGHRS and CDR2 YFSETQ. The V gene lost 0 bases and the J gene lost 1 base, with 11 bases spanning the gap. This CDR3 is built from 15 residues. Here the CDR3 DNA reads TGCGCCAGCAGCTTGGAGGCAGGCGGTTCCTACGAGCAGTACTTC. This encodes CASSLEAGGSYEQYF.

The chain is built from TRBV29-1 and TRBJ2-2; a weak D match, TRBD1 (5 bases). Between the trimmed V and J ends, which lost 7 bases and 3 bases, there was a span of 12 bases. Germline V gene data show CDR1 as SQVTM and CDR2 as ANQGSEA. CDR3 length: 13 residues. The CDR3, as DNA: TGCAGCGCCCTCGAGACAGACACCGGGGAGCTGTTTTTT. Encoded protein: CSALETDTGELFF.

The rearrangement links TRBV6-6 to TRBJ2-2; unclear D gene. V gave up 0 bases and J gave up 7 bases, with 3 bases separating them. CDR1 is MNHNY, CDR2 SVGAGI, per germline (reference sequence). CDR3 size: 12 residues. CDR3 DNA sequence: TGTGCCAGCAGTTACTCGGGCGGGGAGCTGTTTTTT. Its protein is CASSYSGGELFF.

The rearrangement joins TRBV6-1 to TRBJ1-1; no clear D. Germline loops: CDR1 MNHNS, CDR2 SASEGT. Trimming shortened V by 6 bases and J by 1 base, and 6 bases separated the two germline ends. The CDR3 loop spans 12 amino acids. The chain's CDR3 is CASSARNTEAFF. CDR3 coding DNA: TGTGCCAGCAGCGCAAGGAACACTGAAGCTTTCTTT.

The chain links TRBV9 to TRBJ2-2, with D perhaps matching TRBD1 (6 bases). Deletions cut 4 bases from V and 5 bases from J, with 12 bases between. Germline V gives CDR1 SGDLS, CDR2 YYNGEE. This CDR3 is 14 amino acids long. For the CDR3, the DNA is TGTGCCAGCAGCCTAGGACAGTCTACCGGGGAGCTGTTTTTT. Translation gives CASSLGQSTGELFF.

This clone was seen a single time. The chain combines TRBV6-5 with TRBJ2-3; no reliable D call. The CDR3 is made up of 14 amino acids. CDR1 is MNHEY, CDR2 SVGAGI, per germline. V dropped 4 bases and J dropped 2 bases, with 10 bases sitting between them. The CDR3 is CASSSPKSTDTQYF. The CDR3 DNA follows: TGTGCCAGCAGTTCCCCAAAATCCACAGATACGCAGTATTTT.

CDR3 loop: CASLSGIANTGELFF. For the CDR3, the DNA is TGTGCCAGCCTTAGCGGAATCGCGAACACCGGGGAGCTGTTTTTT. The J gene is TRBJ2-2, the V gene TRBV6-6; tentatively, D is TRBD2 (6 bases). V dropped 8 bases and J dropped 0 bases, with 13 bases sitting between them. Germline V gene lookup returns CDR1 MNHNY and CDR2 SVGAGI (reference sequence). The CDR3 consists of 15 residues.

V is TRBV19 and J is TRBJ2-2, with 7 bases matching TRBD1. J was trimmed by 4 bases and V by 8 bases; bases with no gene match: 13. CDR1 LNHDA and CDR2 SQIVND come from the germline V gene (reference sequence). The length of the CDR3 is 16 residues. The CDR3 DNA is TGTGCCAGTTTACCAGGCGACAGGGAGTTCACCGGGGAGCTGTTTTTT. It codes for CASLPGDREFTGELFF.

This clone was observed a few times. CDR3 bases: TGCGCCAGCAGCTGGGACAGGATTGCCGGGGAGCTGTTTTTT. It encodes CASSWDRIAGELFF. The V call is TRBV5-1, the J call TRBJ2-2; 8 positions agree with TRBD1. The CDR3 sequence is 14 residues long. CDR1 SGHRS and CDR2 YFSETQ come from the germline V gene. J lost 6 bases, V lost 3 bases, and 4 bases had no gene match.

The V call is TRBV28, the J call TRBJ1-2; 7 bases match TRBD1. The CDR3 spans 14 residues. Germline CDR1 MDHEN, CDR2 SYDVKM. After removal of 3 bases from V and 8 bases from J, the junction contained 9 bases not matched to a gene. CDR3 nucleotides: TGTGCCAGCAGTTTGGGCAACAGGGGTGAGGGCTACACCTTC. Translated, it gives CASSLGNRGEGYTF.

V is TRBV7-9 and J is TRBJ2-3; D is possibly TRBD1 (5 bases). The CDR3 runs to 14 residues. Germline CDR1 is SEHNR and CDR2 is FQNEAQ (reference sequence). With 5 bases removed from V and 0 bases from J, the gap between germline ends came to 9 bases. DNA for the CDR3: TGTGCCAGCAGCCGGACACCTAGCACAGATACGCAGTATTTT. Translated: CASSRTPSTDTQYF.

This chain joins TRBV12-5 and TRBJ1-3; a weak D match, TRBD1 (5 bases). Germline loops: CDR1 LGHNT, CDR2 FRNRAP. The CDR3 has 13 amino acids. V lost 7 bases to trimming and J lost 4 bases, with 11 bases between them. The DNA of the CDR3 is TGTGCTAGTGCTCAAGACAGCGGAAACACCATATATTTT. It is translated as CASAQDSGNTIYF.

The gene calls are TRBV5-1 and TRBJ1-1, with D uncertain. Trimming took off 4 bases at V and 5 bases at J, with 12 bases between the two ends. Germline V gene sequence: CDR1 SGHRS, CDR2 YFSETQ. The CDR3 is made up of 13 amino acids. CDR3 sequence: CASSATSATEAFF. CDR3 coding DNA: TGCGCCAGCAGCGCCACTTCAGCAACTGAAGCTTTCTTT.

This clone was observed a single time. CDR3 protein: CASSGGLAALAKNIQYF. CDR3 nucleotides: TGTGCCAGCAGCGGGGGACTAGCGGCCCTAGCCAAAAACATTCAGTACTTC. The gene calls are TRBV5-6 and TRBJ2-4; TRBD2 agrees at 11 bases. The CDR3 loop spans 17 amino acids. The ends lost 4 bases at V and 0 bases at J; junction bases unmatched: 6. Germline V gives CDR1 SGHDT, CDR2 YYEEEE. The variable domain in full, completed from reference TRBV5-6 and TRBJ2-4, reads DAGVTQSPTHLIKTRGQQVTLRCSPKSGHDTVSWYQQALGQGPQFIFQYYEEEERQRGNFPDRFSGHQFPNYSSELNVNALLLGDSALYLCASSGGLAALAKNIQYFGAGTRLSVL.

The CDR3 loop is CATSRGHQETQYF. In DNA, the CDR3 is TGTGCCACCAGCCGGGGGCATCAAGAGACCCAGTACTTC. V is TRBV15 and J is TRBJ2-5; D assignment may be TRBD1 or TRBD2 (6 bases each). CDR3 length equals 13 residues. Trimming took 5 bases from V and 2 from J, leaving 9 bases between them. The germline V gene encodes CDR1 LNHNV and CDR2 YYDKDF (reference sequence).

CDR3 in amino acids: CASEPGGGYGYTF. DNA for the CDR3: TGTGCCAGCGAACCCGGAGGGGGCTATGGCTACACCTTC. V and J are TRBV7-2 and TRBJ1-2; D is perhaps TRBD1 (6 bases). This CDR3 has 13 amino acids. Trimming took off 8 bases at V and 4 bases at J, with 14 bases between the two ends. Germline-derived CDR1 and CDR2 are SGHTA and FQGNSA.

Of note for this clone: Within the sample, other DNA sequences also encode this same CDR3. The rearrangement links TRBV2 to TRBJ2-5; TRBD2 is a possible D gene (6 bases). Per germline, CDR1 SNHLY and CDR2 FYNNEI. The CDR3 runs 13 residues. The V end lost 4 bases, the J end lost 2 bases, and 8 bases lay between the germline ends. CDR3 amino acids: CASSVGLQETQYF. The CDR3 DNA reads as TGTGCCAGCAGTGTGGGACTTCAAGAGACCCAGTACTTC. The full variable domain, with the rest looked up from reference TRBV2 and TRBJ2-5, is EPEVTQTPSHQVTQMGQEVILRCVPISNHLYFYWYRQILGQKVEFLVSFYNNEISEKSEIFDDQFSVERPDGSNFTLKIRSTKLEDSAMYFCASSVGLQETQYFGPGTRLLVL.